The source of this TCR beta chain is a study of siplizumab effects on memory and regulatory T cells. Assays captured 75,000 to 100,000 TCR templates per sample. Libraries were prepared by immunoSEQ multiplex PCR; TCRdb keeps only in-frame clonotypes and omits some of them. The sample lists some 65,000 clones; 75% to 90% were seen once. A remark on this clone: The target antigen is unknown.

Study-wide points: In siplizumab conditions, mappable alloreactive CD4+ clones averaged 68.8% Treg-derived, against 26.9% in controls. Proliferating siplizumab-culture Tregs lacked confirmation of suppressive function.

This TCR was recovered from a human donor in good health. The sequenced sample was Tregs sorted from blood.

CDR3 sequence (DNA): TGTGCCAGCAGCCGAGGGACAGATAACACTGAAGCTTTCTTT. Residues: CASSRGTDNTEAFF. The rearrangement uses TRBV7-9 and TRBJ1-1, with 7 bases matching TRBD1. This CDR3 is 14 amino acids long. CDR1 is SEHNR, CDR2 FQNEAQ, per germline (reference sequence). Unmatched junction bases numbered 5, after V lost 5 bases and J lost 2 bases.